The sequence of this TCR beta chain was determined in a study of T cell repertoires in cytomegalovirus infection. MiXCR was run by TCRdb on the reads, yielding one entry per CDR3 protein. Of about 140,000 distinct CDR3 sequences in the sample, more than 25% are singletons; the top ten hold 45% to 60%. About this clonotype: The antigen remains unidentified.

This CDR3 has 15 residues. Germline loops: CDR1 DFQATT, CDR2 SNEGSKA (reference sequence). The ends were cut back, 3 bases at V and 4 bases at J, with 13 bases in the middle. The TCR sequence derives from a human donor in good health (CMV status not recorded). Some clones in this sample may be carry-over from other donors' samples. This chain links TRBV20-1 with TRBJ2-6; the D gene is possibly TRBD1 (6 bases). The sample here was CD8+ T cells from cultured PBMCs, taken from culture after CMV antigen stimulation. The CDR3 coding sequence is TGCAGTGCTAGGTCAGGGGTCTCGGGGGCCAACGTCCTGACTTTC. It yields the protein CSARSGVSGANVLTF.